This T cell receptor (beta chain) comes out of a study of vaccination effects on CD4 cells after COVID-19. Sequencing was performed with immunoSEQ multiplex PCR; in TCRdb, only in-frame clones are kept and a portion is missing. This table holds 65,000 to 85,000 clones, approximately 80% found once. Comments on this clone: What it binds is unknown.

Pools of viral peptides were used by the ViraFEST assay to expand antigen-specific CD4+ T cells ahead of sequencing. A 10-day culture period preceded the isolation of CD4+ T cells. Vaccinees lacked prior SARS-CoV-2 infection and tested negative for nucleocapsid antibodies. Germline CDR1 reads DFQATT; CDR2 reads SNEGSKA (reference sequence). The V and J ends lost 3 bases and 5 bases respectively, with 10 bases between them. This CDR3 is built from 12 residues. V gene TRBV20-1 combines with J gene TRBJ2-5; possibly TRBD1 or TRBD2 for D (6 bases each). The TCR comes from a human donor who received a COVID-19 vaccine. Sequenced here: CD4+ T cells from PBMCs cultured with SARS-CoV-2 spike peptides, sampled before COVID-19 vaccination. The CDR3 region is CSASWGAETQYF. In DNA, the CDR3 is TGCAGTGCTAGTTGGGGGGCTGAGACCCAGTACTTC.